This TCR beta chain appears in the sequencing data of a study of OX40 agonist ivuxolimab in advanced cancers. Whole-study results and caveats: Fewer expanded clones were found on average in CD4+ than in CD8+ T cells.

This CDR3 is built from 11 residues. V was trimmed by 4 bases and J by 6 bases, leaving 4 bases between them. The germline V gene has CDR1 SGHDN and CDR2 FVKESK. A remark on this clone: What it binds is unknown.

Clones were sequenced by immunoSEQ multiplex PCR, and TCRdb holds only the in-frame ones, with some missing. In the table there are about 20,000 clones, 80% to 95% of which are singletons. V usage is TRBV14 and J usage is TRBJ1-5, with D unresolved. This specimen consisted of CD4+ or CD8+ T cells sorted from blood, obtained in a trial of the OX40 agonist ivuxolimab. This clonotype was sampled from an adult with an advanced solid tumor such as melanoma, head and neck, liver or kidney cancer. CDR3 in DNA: TGTGCCAGCAGCCGGGGTCAGCCCCAGCATTTT. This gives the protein CASSRGQPQHF.